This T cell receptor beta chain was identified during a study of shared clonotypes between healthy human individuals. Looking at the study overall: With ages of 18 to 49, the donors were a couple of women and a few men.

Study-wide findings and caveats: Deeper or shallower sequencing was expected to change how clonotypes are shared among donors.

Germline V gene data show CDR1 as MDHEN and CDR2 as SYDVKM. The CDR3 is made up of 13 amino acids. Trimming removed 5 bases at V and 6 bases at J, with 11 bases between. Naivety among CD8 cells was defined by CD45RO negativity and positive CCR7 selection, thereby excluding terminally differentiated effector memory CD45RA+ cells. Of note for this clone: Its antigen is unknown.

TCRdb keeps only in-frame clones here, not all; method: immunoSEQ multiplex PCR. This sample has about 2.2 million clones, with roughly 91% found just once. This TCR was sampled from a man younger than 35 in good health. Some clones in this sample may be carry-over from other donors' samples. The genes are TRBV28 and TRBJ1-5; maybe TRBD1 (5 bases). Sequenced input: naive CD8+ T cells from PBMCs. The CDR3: CASSTQGFQPQHF. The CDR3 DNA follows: TGTGCCAGCAGTACCCAGGGTTTTCAGCCCCAGCATTTT.